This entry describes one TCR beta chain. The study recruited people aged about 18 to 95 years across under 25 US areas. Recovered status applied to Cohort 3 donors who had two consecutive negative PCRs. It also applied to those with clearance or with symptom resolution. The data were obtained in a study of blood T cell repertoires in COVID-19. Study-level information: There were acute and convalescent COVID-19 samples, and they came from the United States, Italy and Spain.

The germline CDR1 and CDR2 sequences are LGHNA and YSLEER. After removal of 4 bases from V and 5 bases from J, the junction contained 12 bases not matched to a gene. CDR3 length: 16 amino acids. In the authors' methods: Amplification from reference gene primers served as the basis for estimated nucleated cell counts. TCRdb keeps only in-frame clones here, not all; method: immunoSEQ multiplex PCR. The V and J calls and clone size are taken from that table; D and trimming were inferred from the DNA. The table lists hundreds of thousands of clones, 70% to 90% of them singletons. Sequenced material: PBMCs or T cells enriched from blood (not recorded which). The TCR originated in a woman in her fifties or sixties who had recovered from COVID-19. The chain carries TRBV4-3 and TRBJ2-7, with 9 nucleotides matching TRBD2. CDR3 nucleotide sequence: TGCGCCAGCAGCCCCCAAGTTTGGCTAGCGGGAAACGAGCAGTACTTC. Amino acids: CASSPQVWLAGNEQYF.